This note documents a single T cell receptor (beta chain) sequence. This clone was seen just once. Its target antigen remains unknown. No base quality values were provided; no much bigger clone lies one nucleotide off. The identical CDR3 is also encoded by other nucleotide sequences in the sample. This record comes from a study of control samples from healthy donors and cancer patients (dated by TCRdb to 2020 to 2022). The library was obtained by the immunoSEQ multiplex PCR assay. TCRdb mirrors the immuneACCESS table, restricted to in-frame sequences. Some clones are absent from its copies; in checked studies, under half trace to an unresolved V gene, and the reason for the others is unknown. Across this sample there are 95,000 to 150,000 clones, with over 80% seen only once. Jointly, the top ten make up over 0.5% of the sample. In the germline V gene, CDR1 corresponds to KGHSH and CDR2 to LQKENI. V is cut by 3 bases and J by 6 bases, and the space between the germline ends is 7 bases. Including cysteine and phenylalanine, the CDR3 has 12 amino acids. Of all the DNA, just the CDR3 is kept, 36 bases in frame from base 1.

Sequencing was done on a sample of PBMCs. The TCR sequence derives from a man older than 75 with head and neck cancer. The receptor chain draws on TRBV18 and TRBJ2-3; the D gene is possibly TRBD2, with 6 bases matching. The CDR3 region: CASSPGGDTQYF. The sequence in DNA is TGTGCCAGCTCACCTGGGGGGGATACGCAGTATTTT. With the portions outside the CDR3 filled from the reference TRBV18 and TRBJ2-3 genes, the complete variable region becomes NAGVMQNPRHLVRRRGQEARLRCSPMKGHSHVYWYRQLPEEGLKFMVYLQKENIIDESGMPKERFSAEFPKEGPSILRIQQVVRGDSAAYFCASSPGGDTQYFGPGTRLTVL.